Listed here are 11 T cell receptor beta chains from one sample, sequenced in a study of blood T cell repertoires in COVID-19. Sequenced by immunoSEQ multiplex PCR; TCRdb stores in-frame clones only, minus some. The table records about 190,000 clones, around nine tenths of them present only once. Sequenced: peripheral blood. Receptors originate from a man aged 25-45 years with acute or convalescent COVID-19.

This clone was seen just once. The gene calls are TRBV7-9 and TRBJ2-3; D gene ambiguous. Germline assignment: CDR1 SEHNR and CDR2 FQNEAQ (reference sequence). The CDR3 runs 18 residues. Trimming left V 3 bases short and J 0 bases short, with 19 bases between. CDR3 nucleotide sequence: TGTGCCAGCAGCTTGGTCTACTCCCTACTTTCTAGCACAGATACGCAGTATTTT. It is translated as CASSLVYSLLSSTDTQYF.

The V gene is TRBV2, the J gene TRBJ2-1, with a weak D call TRBD1 (6 bases). The V gene lost 5 bases and the J gene lost 0 bases, with 11 bases spanning the gap. Germline V lookup: CDR1 SNHLY, CDR2 FYNNEI. This CDR3 is 15 amino acids long. DNA of the CDR3: TGTGCCAGCAGTACAGGGCTTTCCTCCTACAATGAGCAGTTCTTC. Translation: CASSTGLSSYNEQFF.

The chain combines TRBV7-8 with TRBJ2-6, with 9 bases lining up with TRBD1. Trimming at V came to 1 base and at J to 4 bases, leaving 11 bases not matched to a gene. This CDR3 comprises 19 residues. The germline gives CDR1 SGHVS, CDR2 FQNEAQ. The chain's CDR3 is CASSLGSGTGNSGANVLTF. In DNA, the CDR3 is TGTGCCAGCAGCTTAGGGTCTGGGACAGGGAATAGCGGGGCCAACGTCCTGACTTTC. Filled out from reference TRBV7-8 and TRBJ2-6, the complete variable domain reads GAGVSQSPRYKVAKRGQDVALRCDPISGHVSLFWYQQALGQGPEFLTYFQNEAQLDKSGLPSDRFFAERPEGSVSTLKIQRTQQEDSAVYLCASSLGSGTGNSGANVLTFGAGSRLTVL.

The J gene is TRBJ1-4, the V gene TRBV7-9; TRBD1 aligns across 9 bases. The CDR3 has 15 residues. V lost 6 bases to trimming and J lost 8 bases; unmatched junction nucleotides: 10. The germline V gene has CDR1 SEHNR and CDR2 FQNEAQ (reference sequence). CDR3 bases: TGTGCCAGCAGTTTTACAGGGGGCTGGGGAGAAAAACTGTTTTTT. Encoded protein: CASSFTGGWGEKLFF.

The genes are TRBV7-9 and TRBJ2-5; 10 nucleotides match TRBD2. The CDR3 length is 14 residues. V lost 2 bases to trimming and J lost 4 bases; unmatched junction nucleotides: 1. CDR1 is SEHNR and CDR2 is FQNEAQ in the germline V gene (reference sequence). CDR3: CASSLSSGGETQYF. The CDR3 nucleotides read TGTGCCAGCAGCTTATCTAGCGGGGGAGAGACCCAGTACTTC.

This sequence joins TRBV28 and TRBJ1-5; 12 bases agree with TRBD1. This CDR3 is 18 amino acids long. Looked up from germline, CDR1 is MDHEN and CDR2 is SYDVKM. V lost 5 bases to trimming and J lost 2 bases; unmatched junction nucleotides: 10. This CDR3 is CASSVPGTGGLGNQPQHF. CDR3 nucleotides: TGTGCCAGCAGTGTCCCCGGGACAGGGGGCTTGGGCAATCAGCCCCAGCATTTT.

V and J are TRBV2 and TRBJ1-5; D may be TRBD1 (6 bases). In germline, CDR1 is SNHLY, CDR2 FYNNEI. The V end lost 3 bases, the J end lost 11 bases, and 17 bases lay between the germline ends. The length of the CDR3 is 14 residues. For the CDR3, the DNA is TGTGCCAGCAGTGACCGGGACACCAGCAGGGCCCAGCATTTT. Amino acids: CASSDRDTSRAQHF.

The chain is built from TRBV9 and TRBJ1-3, with D hard to call. V was clipped by 0 bases and J by 4 bases, with 11 bases between them. CDR3 length equals 15 residues. The germline V gene encodes CDR1 SGDLS and CDR2 YYNGEE. DNA of the CDR3: TGTGCCAGCAGCGTAGGTGGCAATATAGGAAACACCATATATTTT. It translates to CASSVGGNIGNTIYF.

This chain uses TRBV6-2 or TRBV6-3 with TRBJ1-2; 7 bases fit TRBD1. Germline CDR1 and CDR2: MNHEY and SVGEGT. With 5 bases clipped from V and 7 bases from J, the junction kept 7 bases outside the gene matches. The CDR3 spans 13 residues. CDR3 protein: CASSRDRVGGYTF. The CDR3 bases are TGTGCCAGCAGTCGCGACAGGGTTGGTGGCTACACCTTC.

This chain uses TRBV10-3 with TRBJ2-3; TRBD2 aligns across 12 bases. Germline CDR1 and CDR2: ENHRY and SYGVKD. This CDR3 is 15 amino acids long. Trimming cost V 6 bases and J 5 bases; bases outside gene matches: 6. CDR3 coding DNA: TGTGCCATCAGCTCTAGCGGGGGGGCCGGAGATACGCAGTATTTT. It translates to CAISSSGGAGDTQYF.

Regarding this clone: One end of the junction varies from germline; a read error may be responsible. The chain is built from TRBV28 and TRBJ1-5; D ambiguous. This CDR3 has 18 amino acids. Germline V gene lookup returns CDR1 MDHEN and CDR2 SYDVKM. CDR3 DNA: TGTGCCATCAGTCCTCTCATGGACTTGACTCTTAGCAATCAGCCCCAGCATTTT. This gives the protein CAISPLMDLTLSNQPQHF.